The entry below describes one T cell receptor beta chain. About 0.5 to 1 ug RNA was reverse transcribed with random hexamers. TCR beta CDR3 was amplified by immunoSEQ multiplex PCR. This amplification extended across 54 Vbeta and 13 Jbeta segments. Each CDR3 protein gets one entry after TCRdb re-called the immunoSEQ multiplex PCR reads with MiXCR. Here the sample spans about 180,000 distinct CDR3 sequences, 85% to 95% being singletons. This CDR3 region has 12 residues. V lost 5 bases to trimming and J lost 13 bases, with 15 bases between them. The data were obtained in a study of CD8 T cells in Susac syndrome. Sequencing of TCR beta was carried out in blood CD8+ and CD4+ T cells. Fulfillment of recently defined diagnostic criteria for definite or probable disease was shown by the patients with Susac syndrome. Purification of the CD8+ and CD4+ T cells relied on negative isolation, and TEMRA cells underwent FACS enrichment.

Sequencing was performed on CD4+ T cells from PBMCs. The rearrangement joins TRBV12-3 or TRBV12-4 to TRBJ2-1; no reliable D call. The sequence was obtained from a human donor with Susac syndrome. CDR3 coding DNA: TGTGCCAGCAGTCACGCCCCCGGTTTTCAGTTCTTC. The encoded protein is CASSHAPGFQFF.